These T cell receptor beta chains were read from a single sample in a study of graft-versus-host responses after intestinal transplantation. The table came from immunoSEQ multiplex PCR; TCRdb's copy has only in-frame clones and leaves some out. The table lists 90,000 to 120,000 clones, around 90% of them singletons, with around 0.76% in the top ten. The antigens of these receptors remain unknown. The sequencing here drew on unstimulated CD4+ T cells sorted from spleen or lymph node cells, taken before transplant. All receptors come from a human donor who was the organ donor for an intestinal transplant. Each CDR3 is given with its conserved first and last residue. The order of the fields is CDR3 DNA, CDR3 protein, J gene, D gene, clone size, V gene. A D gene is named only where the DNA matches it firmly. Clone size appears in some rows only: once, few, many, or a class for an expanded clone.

CDR3 DNA: TGTGCCAGTAGTATAAGTCCCGACAGGGGGAATCAGCCCCAGCATTTT
CDR3 protein: CASSISPDRGNQPQHF
J gene: TRBJ1-5
D gene: TRBD1
clone size: -
V gene: TRBV19

CDR3 DNA: TGTGCCAGCAGTGATTGGGACCCTGAAAAACTGTTTTTT
CDR3 protein: CASSDWDPEKLFF
J gene: TRBJ1-4
D gene: -
clone size: few
V gene: TRBV25-1

CDR3 DNA: TGCAGCGTTGTTCAAGGGGGCAGGACCGGGGAGCTGTTTTTT
CDR3 protein: CSVVQGGRTGELFF
J gene: TRBJ2-2
D gene: TRBD1
clone size: -
V gene: TRBV29-1

CDR3 DNA: TGTGCCAGCAGCCTCCACAGGGGATCCTATAATTCACCCCTCCACTTT
CDR3 protein: CASSLHRGSYNSPLHF
J gene: TRBJ1-6
D gene: TRBD1
clone size: -
V gene: TRBV7-3

CDR3 DNA: TGTGCCAGCAGCTTGGAAGGCCAGGGATCACCCCTCCACTTT
CDR3 protein: CASSLEGQGSPLHF
J gene: TRBJ1-6
D gene: -
clone size: -
V gene: TRBV4-2

CDR3 DNA: TGTGCCAGCAGCTTAGATCTGGGGAGCTCTGGAAACACCATATATTTT
CDR3 protein: CASSLDLGSSGNTIYF
J gene: TRBJ1-3
D gene: -
clone size: -
V gene: TRBV11-3

CDR3 DNA: TGTGCCAGCAGCTTAGCGGGTAGCGGGATCGCAGATACGCAGTATTTT
CDR3 protein: CASSLAGSGIADTQYF
J gene: TRBJ2-3
D gene: TRBD2
clone size: -
V gene: TRBV7-2

CDR3 DNA: TGCGCCAGCAGCCGGGGGACAGGGGAATACGAGCAGTACTTC
CDR3 protein: CASSRGTGEYEQYF
J gene: TRBJ2-7
D gene: TRBD1
clone size: -
V gene: TRBV5-1

CDR3 DNA: TGTGCCAGCAGCCCCTGGGGGGTCTTTGAAAAACTGTTTTTT
CDR3 protein: CASSPWGVFEKLFF
J gene: TRBJ1-4
D gene: -
clone size: -
V gene: TRBV7-2

CDR3 DNA: TGTGCCATCAGTGAGAGGTATCGCACAGATACGCAGTATTTT
CDR3 protein: CAISERYRTDTQYF
J gene: TRBJ2-3
D gene: -
clone size: -
V gene: TRBV10-3

CDR3 DNA: TGCGCCAGCAGCTCCTTTAGCGGGAGGGCCGCCGAAAACATTCAGTACTTC
CDR3 protein: CASSSFSGRAAENIQYF
J gene: TRBJ2-4
D gene: TRBD2
clone size: -
V gene: TRBV5-1

CDR3 DNA: TGTGCCAGCAGTGAAGGAGGGGGCGGGTCTGGAAACACCATATATTTT
CDR3 protein: CASSEGGGGSGNTIYF
J gene: TRBJ1-3
D gene: TRBD1
clone size: -
V gene: TRBV6-1

CDR3 DNA: TGCGCCAGCAGCCCGTTGGGTATGGGGGAGACCCAGTACTTC
CDR3 protein: CASSPLGMGETQYF
J gene: TRBJ2-5
D gene: -
clone size: -
V gene: TRBV5-1

CDR3 DNA: TGTGCCAGCAGCCCCGGGGGCGGCAAGTCCTACGAGCAGTACTTC
CDR3 protein: CASSPGGGKSYEQYF
J gene: TRBJ2-7
D gene: -
clone size: -
V gene: TRBV28